This T cell receptor (beta chain) was recorded in a study of blood T cell repertoires in COVID-19. Overall study context: Acute and convalescent COVID-19 specimens originated in the United States, Italy and Spain. Nucleic acid was either cDNA or gDNA, and it came from T cells, B-cell-depleted T cells, or PBMCs.

The CDR3 runs to 15 residues. The germline CDR1 and CDR2 sequences are GTSNPN and SVGIG (reference sequence). Trimming took 4 bases from V and 2 from J; bases not matched to a gene: 6. In Seattle, patients joined the study during active infection and were tracked longitudinally. Source study methods: Amplification with reference gene primers provided the estimates of nucleated cell counts. The assay was immunoSEQ multiplex PCR, and TCRdb's table has in-frame clones only and misses some. For V, J and clone size, that table is used; D and trimming come from the DNA. The repertoire holds about 260,000 clones, with around 86% as singletons.

Material for sequencing was peripheral blood. V is TRBV30 and J is TRBJ1-5; 9 bases are shared with TRBD1. This clonotype was obtained from an older woman with COVID-19, enrolled during active disease. CDR3 residues: CAWTQDRGGNQPQHF. The CDR3 DNA reads TGTGCCTGGACCCAGGACAGGGGTGGCAATCAGCCCCAGCATTTT.